Below, 7 T cell receptor beta chains from the same sample are listed, as sequenced in a study of cytotoxic CD8 clonotypes in ibrutinib-treated CLL. Produced via immunoSEQ multiplex PCR; TCRdb's table is partial and in-frame only. Here the sample spans 250,000 to 350,000 clones, roughly three quarters being singletons. The input for sequencing was PBMCs, taken at disease progression, from a patient treated with ibrutinib. The origin of the receptors is a human donor with chronic lymphocytic leukemia.

The chain carries TRBV5-4 and TRBJ2-3, with 7 bases that match TRBD1. The ends lost 1 base at V and 2 bases at J; junction bases unmatched: 7. The CDR3 runs to 16 residues. Germline CDR1 SGHNT, CDR2 YYREEE (reference sequence). In DNA form, the CDR3 reads TGTGCCAGCAGCTTGCGGACAGGACATTACACAGATACGCAGTATTTT. It specifies CASSLRTGHYTDTQYF.

This chain joins TRBV10-2 and TRBJ2-2; D gene uncertain. V lost 1 base, J lost 4 bases, and 10 bases lay in between. Germline V CDR1 and CDR2: WSHSY, SAAADI. The CDR3 is made up of 15 amino acids. CDR3 sequence reads: CASSELGRATGELFF. The CDR3 DNA reads TGCGCCAGCAGTGAGTTGGGCCGAGCCACCGGGGAGCTGTTTTTT.

The chain recombines TRBV11-2 with TRBJ2-7, with 12 bases fitting TRBD1. This CDR3 comprises 15 residues. The V and J ends lost 3 bases and 6 bases, in that order; junction bases with no gene match: 6. Germline lookup yields CDR1 SGHAT and CDR2 FQNNGV. CDR3 bases: TGTGCCAGCAGCTTGCGCGGGACAGGGGGCGGCGAGCAGTACTTC. This encodes CASSLRGTGGGEQYF.

This rearrangement joins TRBV14 to TRBJ2-5; unclear D gene. Per germline, CDR1 SGHDN and CDR2 FVKESK. With 4 bases removed from V and 5 bases from J, the gap between germline ends came to 8 bases. The CDR3 runs 12 residues. CDR3 nucleotides: TGTGCCAGCAGCCCCCTTGGCGAGACCCAGTACTTC. This codes for CASSPLGETQYF.

This chain joins TRBV2 and TRBJ1-4; D gene uncertain. This CDR3 comprises 14 residues. Looked up from germline, CDR1 is SNHLY and CDR2 is FYNNEI. Trimming took 3 bases from V and 8 from J, leaving 13 bases between them. In DNA form, the CDR3 reads TGTGCCAGCAGTGAGCAGACGGTTGGGGAAAAACTGTTTTTT. It encodes CASSEQTVGEKLFF. The entire variable domain, with the rest obtained from reference TRBV2 and TRBJ1-4, is as follows: EPEVTQTPSHQVTQMGQEVILRCVPISNHLYFYWYRQILGQKVEFLVSFYNNEISEKSEIFDDQFSVERPDGSNFTLKIRSTKLEDSAMYFCASSEQTVGEKLFFGSGTQLSVL.

J is TRBJ2-7 and V is TRBV7-3; D call uncertain. Trimming took off 8 bases at V and 6 bases at J, with 5 bases between the two ends. Germline V gene sequence: CDR1 SGHTA, CDR2 FQGTGA. The CDR3 consists of 9 residues. This CDR3 is CASGTEQYF. The CDR3 region has the DNA TGTGCCAGCGGCACCGAGCAGTACTTC.

This clone has only a few counts. The chain employs TRBV5-1 and TRBJ1-2; perhaps TRBD1 as D (5 bases). Trimming pared 2 bases from V and 8 bases from J, leaving 22 bases between. CDR1 and CDR2 (germline): SGHRS, YFSETQ. The CDR3 extends over 16 amino acids. In nucleotides, the CDR3 is TGCGCCAGCAGCTTTTCATCCGACAGCTCCTCTATCGGCTACACCTTC. Its translation is CASSFSSDSSSIGYTF.